This T cell receptor beta chain was identified in a study of post-analysis software for immune sequencing data. Study information: Included courses were relapsing-remitting and secondary progressive multiple sclerosis; progressive-relapsing multiple sclerosis was also included. Study results and limitations: With F measure, samples from one preparation batch clustered together strongly. Significantly lower normalized Chao1 diversity was seen in multiple sclerosis patients than in controls. Several TRBV segments (TRBV5-6, TRBV5-1 and TRBV20-1 among them) occurred more frequently in patients than in controls.

The TCR beta cDNA libraries carried unique molecular identifiers. Input amounts of about 0.95 to 10 million T cells were used. These gave approximately 500,000 cDNA molecules, so each molecule approximated one T cell. Each CDR3 protein is one row after TCRdb ran MiXCR on the PCR reads. The data show more than 500,000 distinct CDR3 sequences, with around a third seen just once and around 6% held by the top ten. The sample holds a few counts of this clonotype. Its antigen remains unidentified. The V gene's germline CDR1 is ENHRY and CDR2 SYGVKD. CDR3 length: 14 amino acids. V gave up 2 bases and J gave up 3 bases, with 9 bases separating them.

The material sequenced was blood. The rearrangement joins TRBV10-3 to TRBJ2-3, with TRBD1 as a possible D gene (5 bases). This TCR derives from a girl aged 2-17 years with multiple sclerosis. The CDR3 coding sequence is TGTGCCATCAGTGAGACCCAGGGAACAGATACGCAGTATTTT. Amino acid sequence: CAISETQGTDTQYF.